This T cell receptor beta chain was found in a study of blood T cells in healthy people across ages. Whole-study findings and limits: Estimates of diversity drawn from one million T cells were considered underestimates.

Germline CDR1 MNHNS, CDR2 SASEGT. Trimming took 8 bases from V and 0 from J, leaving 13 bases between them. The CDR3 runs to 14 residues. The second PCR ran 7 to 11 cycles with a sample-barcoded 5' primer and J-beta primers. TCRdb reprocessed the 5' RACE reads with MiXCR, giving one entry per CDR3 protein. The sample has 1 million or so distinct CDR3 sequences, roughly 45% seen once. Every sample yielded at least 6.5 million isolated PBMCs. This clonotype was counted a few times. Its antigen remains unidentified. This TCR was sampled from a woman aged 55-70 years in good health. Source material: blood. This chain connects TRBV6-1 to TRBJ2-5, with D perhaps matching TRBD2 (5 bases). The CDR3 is CASVTRPYQETQYF. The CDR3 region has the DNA TGTGCCAGCGTAACTAGACCGTACCAAGAGACCCAGTACTTC.